The TCR beta chain under discussion was sequenced for a study of T cell responses to AZD1222 COVID-19 vaccine. Whole-study findings and limits: Nearly half of spike-specific TCRs reportedly go after variant regions that carry no mutations.

For this clone: Its antigen is not known.

Assay: immunoSEQ multiplex PCR; the TCRdb copy retains only in-frame clones and omits some. The data show about 160,000 clones, 90% seen once. This sample comprised peripheral blood, obtained on day 0 of AZD1222 vaccination. The clonotype comes from an adult in good health.

CDR3 protein: CASSRGPSYEQYF. CDR3 in DNA: TGTGCCAGCAGCCGGGGCCCCTCCTACGAGCAGTACTTC. The V call is TRBV28, the J call TRBJ2-7, with D perhaps assigned TRBD1 or TRBD2 (5 bases each). Trimming removed 6 bases at V and 0 bases at J, with 9 bases between. The CDR3 is 13 amino acids. CDR1 and CDR2 from the germline V gene are MDHEN and SYDVKM.